This is a list of T cell receptor beta chains from one sample in a study of T cell responses to AZD1222 COVID-19 vaccine. Measured with immunoSEQ multiplex PCR; TCRdb has only the in-frame clones, and not every one. Of roughly 170,000 clones in the sample, 80% to 90% were seen once. Sequencing used peripheral blood, obtained on day 0 of AZD1222 vaccination. These receptors originate from an adult in good health. The CDR3 runs from the conserved cysteine through the conserved F or W. Fields, in order: V gene, J gene, CDR3 protein.

>TRBV5-6|TRBJ2-7
CASSLGGFSYEQYF
>TRBV2|TRBJ1-1
CASSNREAMNTEAFF
>TRBV4-1|TRBJ2-1
CASSRLGGRNEQFF
>TRBV28|TRBJ2-1
CASRPGTSGSYNEQFF
>TRBV18|TRBJ1-2
CASSPRGWDYGYTF
>TRBV5-1|TRBJ2-7
CASSLDAGSGYYEQYF
>TRBV11-3|TRBJ2-1
CASSLESRTGRSGEQFF
>TRBV18|TRBJ2-3
CASSPPGGTDTQYF
>TRBV6-1|TRBJ2-7
CASSEGSFSYEQYF
>TRBV5-4|TRBJ1-4
CASSFKGFTNEKLFF
>TRBV7-2|TRBJ2-7
CASSFSSGTNYEQYF
>TRBV11-2|TRBJ1-5
CASSKSGPNQPQHF
>TRBV28|TRBJ2-3
CASSLGPSGSTDTQYF
>TRBV30|TRBJ1-1
CARGPPGATFF
>TRBV19|TRBJ1-5
CASSSLGQLNQPQHF
>TRBV7-2|TRBJ1-2
CASSTYSTGGYGYTF
>TRBV21-1|TRBJ1-5
CARLQGAAGNQPQHF
>TRBV6-2/TRBV6-3|TRBJ1-1
CASSRQERRTEAFF
>TRBV6-2/TRBV6-3|TRBJ2-3
CASSLGTGPSTDTQYF
>TRBV5-1|TRBJ1-3
CASSLPGGSGNTIYF
>TRBV7-8|TRBJ2-3
CASSFGTGIDTQYF
>TRBV7-2|TRBJ1-2
CASSLTGTGGYGYTF
>TRBV30|TRBJ1-6
CAWSVTGNSPLHF
>TRBV19|TRBJ1-2
CASTKDRNYYGYTF
>TRBV28|TRBJ2-7
CASSLRGIPYEQYF
>TRBV18|TRBJ2-3
CASSPDSTDTQYF
>TRBV7-3|TRBJ1-2
CASSSQSTGNYGYTF
>TRBV5-1|TRBJ1-1
CASSLRGQNTEAFF
>TRBV6-5|TRBJ2-5
CASTPQLGGETQYF
>TRBV12-3/TRBV12-4|TRBJ2-1
CASSWGWGNEQFF
>TRBV28|TRBJ2-7
CASSLGGAGTTYEQYF
>TRBV21-1|TRBJ2-1
CASSRRETSGQNNEQFF
>TRBV11-2|TRBJ1-2
CASSLGVTGGNYGYTF
>TRBV3-1/TRBV3-2|TRBJ1-2
CASSQVRSGRGYTF
>TRBV7-8|TRBJ2-7
CASSSTGSPYEQYF
>TRBV5-5|TRBJ1-2
CASSSETVNYGYTF
>TRBV18|TRBJ1-1
CASSPIRTIMNTEAFF
>TRBV28|TRBJ1-5
CASSNRAQHF
>TRBV19|TRBJ1-1
CASSWAQGPTEAFF
>TRBV5-4|TRBJ2-3
CASSFRTGGTDTQYF
>TRBV6-5|TRBJ2-7
CASSYSPDSSYEQYF
>TRBV23-1|TRBJ1-5
CASRWGDSNQPQHF
>TRBV5-1|TRBJ2-1
CASSLLSLAGEQFF
>TRBV5-6|TRBJ2-3
CASSLDGTSGRRSTDTQYF
>TRBV25-1|TRBJ2-5
CASRETQYF
>TRBV10-3|TRBJ1-2
CAISGDYGYTF
>TRBV19|TRBJ1-2
CASSMGNRGNYGYTF
>TRBV12-3/TRBV12-4|TRBJ1-5
CASRTSRDQPQHF
>TRBV24-1|TRBJ2-1
CATSEPTGPRGNNEQFF
>TRBV27|TRBJ2-7
CASAPRGQIAYEQYF
>TRBV7-2|TRBJ1-5
CASSSLGQPYQPQHF
>TRBV20-1|TRBJ2-7
CSARATYEQYF
>TRBV6-4|TRBJ1-5
CASSVEEGQPQHF
>TRBV15|TRBJ1-2
CATSIDNLYGYTF